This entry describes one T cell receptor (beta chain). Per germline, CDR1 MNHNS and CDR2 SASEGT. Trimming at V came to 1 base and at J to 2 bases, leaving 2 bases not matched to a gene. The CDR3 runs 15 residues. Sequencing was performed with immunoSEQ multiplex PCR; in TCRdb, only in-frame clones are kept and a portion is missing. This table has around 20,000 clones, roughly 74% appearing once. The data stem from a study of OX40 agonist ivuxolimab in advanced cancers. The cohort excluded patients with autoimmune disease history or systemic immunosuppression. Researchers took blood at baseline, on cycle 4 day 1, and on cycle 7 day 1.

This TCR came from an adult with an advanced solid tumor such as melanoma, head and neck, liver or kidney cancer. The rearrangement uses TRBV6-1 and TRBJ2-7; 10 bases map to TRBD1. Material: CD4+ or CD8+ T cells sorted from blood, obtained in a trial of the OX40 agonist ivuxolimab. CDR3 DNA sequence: TGTGCCAGCAGTGAAGGGGGGACAGGGGCCTACGAGCAGTACTTC. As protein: CASSEGGTGAYEQYF.